This TCR beta chain came from a study of cytomegalovirus exposure and HLA in healthy donors. Overall study context: In an earlier analysis, 90 million to 130 million unique TCR beta sequences were found from 150 million to 200 million T cells. The study's findings and limits: CMV antigen specificity of three CMV-associated chains was confirmed in vitro. An observed cluster of highly shared sequence variants was recorded as a likely sequencing artifact. Some V segments, TRBV6-2 and TRBV6-3 among them, were indistinguishable and were therefore excluded.

V was clipped by 5 bases and J by 7 bases, with 12 bases between them. The length of the CDR3 is 13 residues. Germline CDR1 reads SEHNR; CDR2 reads FQNEAQ (reference sequence). A word on this clone: Its target is not known.

The study ran its PCR with 60 Vbeta and 13 Jbeta primers. TCRdb keeps only in-frame clones here, not all; method: immunoSEQ multiplex PCR. The table records 90,000 to 120,000 clones, roughly 82% of them present only once. V is TRBV7-9 and J is TRBJ2-1; D may be TRBD1 (5 bases). The sample consisted of PBMCs. This TCR was recovered from a man aged 25 to 40 in good health and CMV-seropositive. The CDR3 reads CASSLDMRNEQFF. The CDR3 coding sequence is TGTGCCAGCAGCCTGGACATGCGGAATGAGCAGTTCTTC.